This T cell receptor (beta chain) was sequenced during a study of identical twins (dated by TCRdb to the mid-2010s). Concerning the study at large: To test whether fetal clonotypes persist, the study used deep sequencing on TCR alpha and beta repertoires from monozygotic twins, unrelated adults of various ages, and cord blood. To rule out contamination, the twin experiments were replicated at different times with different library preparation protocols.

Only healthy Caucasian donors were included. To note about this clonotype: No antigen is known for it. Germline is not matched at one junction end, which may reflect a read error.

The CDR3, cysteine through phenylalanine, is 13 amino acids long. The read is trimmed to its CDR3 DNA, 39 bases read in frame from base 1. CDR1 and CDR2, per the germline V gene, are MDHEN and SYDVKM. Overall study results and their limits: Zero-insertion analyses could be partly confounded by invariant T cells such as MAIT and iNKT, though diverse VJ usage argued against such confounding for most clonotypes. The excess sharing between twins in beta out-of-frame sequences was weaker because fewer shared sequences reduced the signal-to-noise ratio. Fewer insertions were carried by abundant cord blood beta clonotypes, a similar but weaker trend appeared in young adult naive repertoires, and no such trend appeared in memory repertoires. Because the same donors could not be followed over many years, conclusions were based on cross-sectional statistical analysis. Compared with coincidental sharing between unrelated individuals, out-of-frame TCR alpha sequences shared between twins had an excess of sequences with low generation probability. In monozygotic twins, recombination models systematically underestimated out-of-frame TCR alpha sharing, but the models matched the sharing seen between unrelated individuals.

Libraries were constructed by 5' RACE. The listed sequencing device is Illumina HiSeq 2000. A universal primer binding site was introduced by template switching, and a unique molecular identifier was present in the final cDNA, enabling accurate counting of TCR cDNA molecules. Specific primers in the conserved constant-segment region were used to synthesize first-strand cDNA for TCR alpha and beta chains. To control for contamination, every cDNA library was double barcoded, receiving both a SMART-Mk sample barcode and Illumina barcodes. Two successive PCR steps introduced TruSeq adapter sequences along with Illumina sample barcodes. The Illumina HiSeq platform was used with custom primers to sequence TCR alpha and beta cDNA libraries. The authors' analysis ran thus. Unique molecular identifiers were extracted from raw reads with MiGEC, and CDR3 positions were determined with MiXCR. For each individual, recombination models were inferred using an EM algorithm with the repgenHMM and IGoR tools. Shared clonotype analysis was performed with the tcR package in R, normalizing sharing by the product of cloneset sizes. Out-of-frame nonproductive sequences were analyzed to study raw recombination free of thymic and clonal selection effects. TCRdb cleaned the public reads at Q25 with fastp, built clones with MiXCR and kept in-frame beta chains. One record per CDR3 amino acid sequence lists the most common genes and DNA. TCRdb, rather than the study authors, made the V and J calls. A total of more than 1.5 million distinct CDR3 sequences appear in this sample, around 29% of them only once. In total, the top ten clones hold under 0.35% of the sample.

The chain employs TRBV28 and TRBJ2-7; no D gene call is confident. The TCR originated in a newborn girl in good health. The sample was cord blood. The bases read TGTGCCACCAGTTTATGGCTTAACAATGAGCAGTACTTC. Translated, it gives CATSLWLNNEQYF.